One and the same sample provided the 6 T cell receptor beta chains below, sequenced in a study of CD8+CD57+ T cells in acquired aplastic anemia (dated by TCRdb to about 2018). The sequencer was an Illumina HiSeq 2000. TCR beta VDJ combination and CDR3 sequence profiling used genomic DNA as the template. TCRdb cleaned the public reads at Q25 with fastp, built clones with MiXCR and kept in-frame beta chains. Records with the same CDR3 protein are collapsed into one entry carrying the most frequent genes and DNA. A total of some 410,000 distinct CDR3 sequences appear in this sample, around 68% of them only once. Approximately 3.8% of the sample rests with the top ten. Material: sorted CD4+, CD8+, or CD8+CD57+ T cells (not recorded which) from PBMCs. These receptors were collected from a human donor in good health, serving as a control.

Turning to this clonotype: Lacking the conserved final phenylalanine or tryptophan, this CDR3 likely reflects a read error. This chain joins TRBV6-1 and TRBJ2-7; D not certain. Germline loops: CDR1 MNHNS, CDR2 SASEGT. There are 12 residues in the CDR3. In DNA form, the CDR3 reads TGTGCCAGCAGGGAGAACAGTTACGTGCAGTACTCC. Translated, it gives CASRENSYVQYS.

This clonotype was counted at least ten times. This chain connects TRBV5-1 to TRBJ2-3; TRBD2 matches 11 bases. The germline gives CDR1 SGHRS, CDR2 YFSETQ. J lost 5 bases, V lost 0 bases, and 5 bases had no gene match. The CDR3 contains 16 residues. CDR3 sequence: CASSLGLAGREDTQYF. The DNA for the CDR3 is TGCGCCAGCAGCTTGGGACTAGCGGGGCGAGAAGATACGCAGTATTTT.

As concerns this clonotype: Its ends do not fully match the called genes, so a read error is possible. This rearrangement joins TRBV15 to TRBJ1-2; D gene uncertain. CDR1 and CDR2 (germline): LNHNV, YYDKDF (reference sequence). CDR3 size: 14 residues. The CDR3 DNA reads TGTGCCACCAGCAGAGGAAGTGGCAACTATCCCCAGCCTTTC. It is translated as CATSRGSGNYPQPF. Drawing the rest from reference TRBV15 and TRBJ1-2, the complete variable domain is DAMVIQNPRYQVTQFGKPVTLSCSQTLNHNVMYWYQQKSSQAPKLLFHYYDKDFNNEADTPDNFQSRRPNTSFCFLDIRSPGLGDTAMYLCATSRGSGNYPQPFGSGTRLTVV.

There are many counts of this clonotype. J is TRBJ1-1 and V is TRBV29-1, with D maybe TRBD1 (5 bases). The V end was cut by 7 bases, the J end by 3 bases, with 15 bases between. CDR1 and CDR2 from the germline V gene are SQVTM and ANQGSEA. The CDR3 spans 13 residues. The CDR3 DNA reads as TGCAGCGGATCCCAGGGTAGGGACACTGAAGCTTTCTTT. Its translation: CSGSQGRDTEAFF.

This clonotype has ten or more counts. The chain is built from TRBV7-9 and TRBJ1-2; D not resolved. Germline lookup yields CDR1 SEHNR and CDR2 FQNEAQ (reference sequence). The CDR3 runs 13 residues. Trimming took 1 base from V and 1 from J, leaving 4 bases between them. The CDR3, as DNA: TGTGCCAGCAGCTTAGGCGGTAACTATGGCTACACCTTC. It yields the protein CASSLGGNYGYTF. The whole variable domain, filled in from reference TRBV7-9 and TRBJ1-2, reads DTGVSQNPRHKITKRGQNVTFRCDPISEHNRLYWYRQTLGQGPEFLTYFQNEAQLEKSRLLSDRFSAERPKGSFSTLEIQRTEQGDSAMYLCASSLGGNYGYTFGSGTRLTVV.

Turning to this clonotype: Since no conserved phenylalanine or tryptophan closes the CDR3, a read error is the likely cause. No DNA is shown, since the ends of the CDR3 on it are uncertain; the CDR3 is the one TCRdb lists. CDR3 sequence reads: CASSFGMPEEYY. This chain links TRBV7-2 with TRBJ2-7. Germline assignment: CDR1 SGHTA and CDR2 FQGNSA. The CDR3 spans 12 residues, counting both ends.